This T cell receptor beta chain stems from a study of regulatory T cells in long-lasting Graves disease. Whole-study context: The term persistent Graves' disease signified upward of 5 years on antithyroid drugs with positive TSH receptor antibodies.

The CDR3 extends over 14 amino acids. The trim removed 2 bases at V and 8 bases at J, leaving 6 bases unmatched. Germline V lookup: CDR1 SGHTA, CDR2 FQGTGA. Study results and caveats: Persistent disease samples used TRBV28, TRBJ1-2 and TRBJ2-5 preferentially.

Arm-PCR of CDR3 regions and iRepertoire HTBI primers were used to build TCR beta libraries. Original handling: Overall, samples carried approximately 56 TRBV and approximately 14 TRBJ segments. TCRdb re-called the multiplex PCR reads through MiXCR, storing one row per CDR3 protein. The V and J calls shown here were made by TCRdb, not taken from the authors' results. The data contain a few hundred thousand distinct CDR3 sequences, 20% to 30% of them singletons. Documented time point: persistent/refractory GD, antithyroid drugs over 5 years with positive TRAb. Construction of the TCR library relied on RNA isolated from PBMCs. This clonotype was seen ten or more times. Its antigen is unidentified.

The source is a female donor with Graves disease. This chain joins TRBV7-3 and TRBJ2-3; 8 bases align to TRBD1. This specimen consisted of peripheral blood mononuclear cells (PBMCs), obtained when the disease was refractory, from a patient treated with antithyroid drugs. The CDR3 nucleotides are TGTGCCAGCAGCTTAGGGACAGGTTCGTTTACGCAGTATTTT. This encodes CASSLGTGSFTQYF.